This TCR beta chain was sequenced for a study of blood T cell repertoires in COVID-19. Across the whole study: Sites across the United States, Italy and Spain contributed samples from acute and convalescent COVID-19. T cells, B-cell-depleted T cells, or PBMCs provided the cDNA or gDNA that served as material.

The CDR3 loop spans 15 amino acids. Germline CDR1 and CDR2: PRHDT and FYEKMQ (reference sequence). V lost 6 bases, J lost 2 bases, and 16 bases lay in between. The authors' processing: Estimated nucleated cell counts came from reference gene primer amplification. Some clones are missing from TCRdb's copy, which holds only in-frame ones; the method was immunoSEQ multiplex PCR. The V and J calls and clone size come from that table; D and trimming were worked out from the DNA. In the table there are about 130,000 clones, roughly 80% of which are singletons. Sequencing was performed on peripheral blood. The sequence was obtained from a woman in her fifties or sixties with acute or convalescent COVID-19. J is TRBJ1-1 and V is TRBV13; maybe TRBD1 (6 bases). The CDR3 bases are TGTGCCAGCAGACAGCTGGACAGTTACAACACTGAAGCTTTCTTT. Residues: CASRQLDSYNTEAFF.